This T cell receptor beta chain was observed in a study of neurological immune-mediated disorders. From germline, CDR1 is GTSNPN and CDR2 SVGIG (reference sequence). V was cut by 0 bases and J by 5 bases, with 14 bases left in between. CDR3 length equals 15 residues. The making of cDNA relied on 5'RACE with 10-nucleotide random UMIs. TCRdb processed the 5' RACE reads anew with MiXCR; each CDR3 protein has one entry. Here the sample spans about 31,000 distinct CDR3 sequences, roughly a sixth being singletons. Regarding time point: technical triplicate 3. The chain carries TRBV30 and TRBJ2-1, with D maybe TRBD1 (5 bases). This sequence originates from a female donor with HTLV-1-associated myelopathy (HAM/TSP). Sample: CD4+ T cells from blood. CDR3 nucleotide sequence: TGTGCCTGGAGTGTAGACTGGACAAAAAACAATGAGCAGTTCTTC. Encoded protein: CAWSVDWTKNNEQFF.